These 18 T cell receptor beta chains were all obtained from the same sample, sequenced in a study of vaccination and CD4 T cells after COVID-19. The Oncomine TCR Beta short-read assay was applied to DNA of cultured CD4+ T cells. MiXCR, applied by TCRdb to the PCR reads, yields one record per CDR3 protein. The repertoire holds about 23,000 distinct CDR3 sequences, with 35% as singletons. For these receptors, no antigen is known. Regarding time point: late sampling 161 to 241 days after vaccination in three convalescent patients. Treatment denoted: roughly ten-day PBMC culture with coronavirus spike peptide pools or control peptides (ViraFEST assay). Sequencing used CD4+ T cells from blood, cultured in vitro, obtained about 7 months after SARS-CoV-2 vaccination. The receptor set was obtained from a human donor who had recovered from COVID-19.

V usage is TRBV6-2 or TRBV6-3 and J usage is TRBJ1-5; 7 bases fit TRBD1. Trimming cost V 9 bases and J 4 bases; bases outside gene matches: 6. Germline CDR1 and CDR2: MNHEY and SVGEGT. The CDR3 sequence is 13 residues long. The CDR3 bases are TGTGCCAGTAGACAGGGCTCAAATCAGCCCCAGCATTTT. Encoded protein: CASRQGSNQPQHF.

This rearrangement joins TRBV15 to TRBJ2-5; tentatively, D is TRBD2 (6 bases). The V gene lost 1 base and the J gene lost 5 bases, with 14 bases spanning the gap. This CDR3 contains 15 residues. From germline, CDR1 is LNHNV and CDR2 YYDKDF (reference sequence). The CDR3 bases are TGTGCCACCAGCAGAGTTCGGGGGTCGCTGGAGACCCAGTACTTC. Protein: CATSRVRGSLETQYF.

This rearrangement joins TRBV12-3 or TRBV12-4 to TRBJ2-7, with no clear D. This CDR3 contains 11 residues. The V end lost 3 bases, the J end lost 4 bases, and 4 bases lay between the germline ends. This CDR3 reads CASSLGYEQYF. DNA for the CDR3: TGTGCCAGCAGTTTGGGGTACGAGCAGTACTTC.

This clonotype has just a few counts. The chain is built from TRBV15 and TRBJ2-7; D possibly uses TRBD1 or TRBD2 (6 bases each). V lost 1 base and J lost 2, with 12 bases in between. The V gene's germline CDR1 is LNHNV and CDR2 YYDKDF (reference sequence). The CDR3 contains 15 residues. DNA for the CDR3: TGTGCCACCAGCAGAGCAGAGGGGGGAACCTACGAGCAGTACTTC. Protein sequence: CATSRAEGGTYEQYF.

The chain has TRBV29-1 and TRBJ1-2; possible D gene TRBD1, 6 bases. V shed 4 bases and J shed 2 bases, with 8 bases lying between them. Germline CDR1 and CDR2: SQVTM and ANQGSEA. This CDR3 region has 12 residues. The DNA of the CDR3 is TGCAGCGTTGGAGGACAGAACTATGGCTACACCTTC. Residues: CSVGGQNYGYTF.

This clonotype counts as medium-sized (0.01 to 0.1%). This sequence joins TRBV7-2 and TRBJ2-7, with D perhaps TRBD2 (5 bases). Per germline, CDR1 SGHTA and CDR2 FQGNSA. CDR3 length equals 13 residues. The V and J ends lost 3 bases and 6 bases respectively, with 12 bases between them. The CDR3 DNA reads as TGTGCCAGCAGCTTCCAGCTAGCCCGCGAGCAGTACTTC. It is translated as CASSFQLAREQYF.

The V and J genes are TRBV7-9 and TRBJ2-1; D is possibly TRBD2 (5 bases). V dropped 2 bases and J dropped 5 bases, with 10 bases sitting between them. The CDR3 is 14 residues long. Germline CDR1 and CDR2: SEHNR and FQNEAQ (reference sequence). The CDR3 bases are TGTGCCAGCAGCTTACGACGGGAAGACAATGAGCAGTTCTTC. Protein: CASSLRREDNEQFF.

This clonotype was counted a few times. This rearrangement joins TRBV20-1 to TRBJ1-6, with D perhaps TRBD1 (5 bases). Germline-derived CDR1 and CDR2 are DFQATT and SNEGSKA (reference sequence). CDR3 length: 15 amino acids. The CDR3 reads CSPKPGTVENSPLHF. DNA of the CDR3: TGCAGCCCGAAACCCGGGACGGTAGAAAATTCACCCCTCCACTTT.

This clonotype was counted only a few times. In DNA, the CDR3 is TGTGCCAGCAGTACCAGGGGGAACTATGGCTACACCTTC. Translation gives CASSTRGNYGYTF. This chain links TRBV7-9 with TRBJ1-2; TRBD1 matches at 7 bases. The CDR3 has 13 residues. CDR1 is SEHNR, CDR2 FQNEAQ, per germline (reference sequence). Germline trimming cut 6 bases from V and 2 bases from J; bases unmatched to any gene: 3.

This clonotype was detected only a few times. This chain joins TRBV28 and TRBJ1-6; 8 bases align to TRBD1. The CDR3 runs 15 residues. V lost 5 bases, J lost 6 bases, and 6 bases stayed unmatched. CDR1 and CDR2 from the germline V gene are MDHEN and SYDVKM. Here the CDR3 DNA reads TGTGCCAGCAGTCCGACAGGGGCGCTTAATTCACCCCTCCACTTT. Encoded protein: CASSPTGALNSPLHF.

The V call is TRBV4-1, the J call TRBJ1-5; D is undetermined. CDR1 is MGHRA and CDR2 is YSYEKL in the germline V gene. V lost 4 bases and J 3 bases, leaving 7 bases between the germline ends. The CDR3 extends over 13 amino acids. CDR3 sequence: CASSLLLNQPQHF. CDR3 in DNA: TGCGCCAGCAGCCTTCTACTCAATCAGCCCCAGCATTTT.

The chain uses TRBV7-9 and TRBJ1-1, with TRBD1 as a possible D gene (5 bases). Germline CDR1 and CDR2: SEHNR and FQNEAQ (reference sequence). The CDR3 is 13 residues long. The germline V and J ends were trimmed by 2 bases and 5 bases, with 9 bases remaining between them. The CDR3 loop reads CASSLSSGTEAFF. CDR3 nucleotide sequence: TGTGCCAGCAGCTTAAGTTCAGGGACTGAAGCTTTCTTT. The whole variable domain, filled in from reference TRBV7-9 and TRBJ1-1, reads DTGVSQNPRHKITKRGQNVTFRCDPISEHNRLYWYRQTLGQGPEFLTYFQNEAQLEKSRLLSDRFSAERPKGSFSTLEIQRTEQGDSAMYLCASSLSSGTEAFFGQGTRLTVV.

The chain uses TRBV7-9 and TRBJ1-6; perhaps TRBD1 as D (5 bases). This CDR3 region has 17 residues. V was pared by 7 bases and J by 7 bases, with 23 bases between. The germline CDR1 and CDR2 sequences are SEHNR and FQNEAQ (reference sequence). CDR3 DNA sequence: TGTGCCAGCACCCCACTAGACAGTTATTCTTTCAATTCACCCCTCCACTTT. Amino acids: CASTPLDSYSFNSPLHF.

This clonotype was counted a few times. The chain joins TRBV7-9 to TRBJ1-2; no definite D call. This CDR3 contains 13 residues. Germline CDR1 SEHNR, CDR2 FQNEAQ (reference sequence). Trimming removed 7 bases from V and 3 bases from J, with 12 bases in between. The CDR3 bases are TGTGCCAGCACCGATGTGAGGGACTATGGCTACACCTTC. This gives the protein CASTDVRDYGYTF.

The chain links TRBV20-1 to TRBJ2-1; D remains ambiguous. CDR3 length equals 14 residues. Per the germline V gene, CDR1 is DFQATT and CDR2 is SNEGSKA (reference sequence). Trimming pared 7 bases from V and 0 bases from J, leaving 13 bases between. CDR3 protein: CSVPTESSYNEQFF. CDR3 DNA sequence: TGCAGTGTACCAACTGAGAGCTCCTACAATGAGCAGTTCTTC.

A few counts support this clonotype. This chain links TRBV7-9 with TRBJ2-7, with TRBD1 as a possible D gene (5 bases). V was cut by 5 bases and J by 0 bases, with 11 bases left in between. The CDR3 is 14 residues long. CDR1 is SEHNR, CDR2 FQNEAQ, per germline (reference sequence). CDR3 loop: CASSPGWGSYEQYF. The DNA of the CDR3 is TGTGCCAGCAGCCCAGGGTGGGGCTCCTACGAGCAGTACTTC.

The chain combines TRBV5-1 with TRBJ2-7, with a possible D match to TRBD1 (6 bases). The V end lost 4 bases, the J end lost 7 bases, and 12 bases lay between the germline ends. This CDR3 has 12 amino acids. Germline assignment: CDR1 SGHRS and CDR2 YFSETQ. The CDR3 nucleotides are TGCGCCAGCAGCACCCCCAGGGGAGAGCAGTACTTC. This gives the protein CASSTPRGEQYF.

This clonotype was counted only a few times. J is TRBJ1-5 and V is TRBV29-1; D call uncertain. Trimming took 8 bases from V and 5 from J, leaving 13 bases between them. The length of the CDR3 is 12 residues. Per germline, CDR1 SQVTM and CDR2 ANQGSEA. The CDR3 here is CSPNRTYQPQHF. The CDR3 region has the DNA TGCAGCCCGAATCGGACTTATCAGCCCCAGCATTTT.